The entry below gives a single T cell receptor beta chain sequence along with its context. The DNA is omitted, as the CDR3 cannot be located on it reliably, and the CDR3 follows TCRdb's listing. These data belong to a study of blood T cell repertoires in COVID-19. Study information: From the United States, Italy and Spain came samples of acute and convalescent COVID-19. T cells, B-cell-depleted T cells, or PBMCs supplied cDNA or gDNA.

Seattle's enrolled individuals joined amid active infection and were then monitored longitudinally. Measured with immunoSEQ multiplex PCR; TCRdb has only the in-frame clones, and not every one. In the table there are 300,000 to 450,000 clones, approximately 87% of which are singletons. This receptor was identified in a woman aged 55-75 years with COVID-19, enrolled during active disease. The sample consisted of peripheral blood.

The CDR3 here is CASSQVAGGSYF. The chain combines TRBV4-1 with TRBJ1-3. The CDR3 length is 12 residues, termini included. Germline-derived CDR1 and CDR2 are MGHRA and YSYEKL.